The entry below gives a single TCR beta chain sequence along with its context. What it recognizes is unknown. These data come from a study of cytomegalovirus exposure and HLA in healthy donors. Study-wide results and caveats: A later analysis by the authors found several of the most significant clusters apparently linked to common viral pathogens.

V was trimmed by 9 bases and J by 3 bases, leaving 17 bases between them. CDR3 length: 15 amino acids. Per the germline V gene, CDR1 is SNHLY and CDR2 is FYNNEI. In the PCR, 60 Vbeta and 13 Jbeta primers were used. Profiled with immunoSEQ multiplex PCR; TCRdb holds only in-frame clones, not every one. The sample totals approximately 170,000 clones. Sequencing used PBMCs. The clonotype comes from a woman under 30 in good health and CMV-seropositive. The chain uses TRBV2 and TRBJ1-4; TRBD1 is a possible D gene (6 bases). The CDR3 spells CASGGRGTANEKLFF. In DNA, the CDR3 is TGTGCCAGTGGTGGCAGGGGTACAGCTAATGAAAAACTGTTTTTT.